This passage covers 26 T cell receptor beta chains from one sample sequenced in a study of long-term antiretroviral therapy in people with HIV. An immunoSEQ assay, version v3.0, was performed at survey level. Repertoires were generated with immunoSEQ multiplex PCR, while TCRdb's copy carries only in-frame clones and drops some. The sample yields roughly 42,000 clones, roughly nine tenths seen once. Sequences were derived from unsorted PBMCs, sampled 1.2 years after starting antiretroviral therapy. Receptors originate from a woman in her 50s with HIV.

The chain combines TRBV30 with TRBJ1-5; D gene uncertain. Germline V gene lookup returns CDR1 GTSNPN and CDR2 SVGIG (reference sequence). Trimming stripped 0 bases from V and 2 bases from J, with 11 bases between. The CDR3 extends over 15 amino acids. The CDR3 sequence is CAWSVLSGGNQPQHF. CDR3 in DNA: TGTGCCTGGAGTGTACTTTCAGGAGGCAATCAGCCCCAGCATTTT.

The genes are TRBV9 and TRBJ2-1; 7 nucleotides align to TRBD1. V was clipped by 0 bases and J by 5 bases; unmatched bases: 5. The CDR3 length is 15 residues. Per germline, CDR1 SGDLS and CDR2 YYNGEE. The CDR3 is CASSVDGTADNEQFF. CDR3 sequence (DNA): TGTGCCAGCAGCGTAGACGGGACAGCCGACAATGAGCAGTTCTTC.

This chain joins TRBV9 and TRBJ2-7, with 13 bases aligning to TRBD2. The length of the CDR3 is 16 residues. The germline gives CDR1 SGDLS, CDR2 YYNGEE. The V segment lost 0 bases and the J segment 2 bases; nucleotides outside the gene matches: 2. CDR3 nucleotides: TGTGCCAGCAGCGTAGCTGGGACTAGCGGGGCCTACGAGCAGTACTTC. Protein product: CASSVAGTSGAYEQYF.

The J gene is TRBJ1-5, the V gene TRBV5-1; possibly TRBD1 for D (5 bases). The CDR3 runs to 15 residues. V lost 4 bases and J 5 bases, leaving 16 bases between the germline ends. The germline gives CDR1 SGHRS, CDR2 YFSETQ. CDR3 in amino acids: CASSPGTHGDQPQHF. Written as DNA, the CDR3 is TGCGCCAGCAGCCCAGGGACCCATGGTGATCAGCCCCAGCATTTT.

This clone has just a few counts. The rearrangement joins TRBV7-8 to TRBJ1-5, with D unresolved. V was pared by 1 base and J by 7 bases, with 8 bases between. The germline gives CDR1 SGHVS, CDR2 FQNEAQ. The CDR3 totals 13 residues. The CDR3 loop reads CASSLGLEQPQHF. The CDR3, as DNA: TGTGCCAGCAGCTTAGGATTGGAGCAGCCCCAGCATTTT.

This clone was detected only once. The V call is TRBV7-9, the J call TRBJ2-3; no firm D call. Trimming took 1 base from V and 5 from J, leaving 10 bases between them. CDR1 and CDR2 (germline): SEHNR, FQNEAQ (reference sequence). This CDR3 is built from 14 residues. The CDR3: CASSLVGSEDTQYF. For the CDR3, the DNA is TGTGCCAGCAGCTTAGTGGGGTCCGAAGATACGCAGTATTTT.

This clone is a singleton in its sample. V usage is TRBV13 and J usage is TRBJ1-2; 8 bases agree with TRBD1. Germline CDR1 PRHDT, CDR2 FYEKMQ (reference sequence). With V trimmed by 5 bases and J by 3 bases, 5 bases remained unmatched. This CDR3 is built from 14 residues. The CDR3 spells CASSPGQGDYGYTF. CDR3 bases: TGTGCCAGCAGCCCAGGACAGGGTGACTATGGCTACACCTTC.

The chain employs TRBV7-2 and TRBJ2-7, with D tentatively TRBD1 (5 bases). This CDR3 contains 16 residues. Per germline, CDR1 SGHTA and CDR2 FQGNSA. Trimming left V 1 base short and J 4 bases short, with 17 bases between. CDR3 sequence reads: CASSLGSGPGLYEQYF. CDR3 nucleotide sequence: TGTGCCAGCAGCTTAGGCTCAGGGCCCGGGCTTTACGAGCAGTACTTC.

The J gene is TRBJ2-7, the V gene TRBV5-1; the match to TRBD1 covers 12 bases. CDR1 and CDR2 (germline): SGHRS, YFSETQ. V gave up 3 bases and J gave up 6 bases; unmatched junction bases: 7. The CDR3 runs to 15 residues. The CDR3 bases are TGCGCCAGCAGCTCATCCGGGACAGGGGGCGGCGAGCAGTACTTC. Its translation is CASSSSGTGGGEQYF.

This clone has just one count. The chain links TRBV16 to TRBJ1-6; 10 bases agree with TRBD1. Trimming cost V 2 bases and J 9 bases; bases outside gene matches: 1. Germline CDR1 reads KGHSY; CDR2 reads FQNENV. The CDR3 has 14 residues. The CDR3 spells CASSQGQGGSPLHF. As DNA, the CDR3 is TGTGCCAGCAGCCAAGGACAGGGGGGTTCACCCCTCCACTTT.

The chain links TRBV16 to TRBJ2-3, with D possibly matching TRBD1 (6 bases). CDR1 KGHSY and CDR2 FQNENV come from the germline V gene. V shed 3 bases and J shed 10 bases, with 14 bases lying between them. CDR3 length: 13 residues. In DNA, the CDR3 is TGTGCCAGCAGCCACCGGGACATCGAGGCGCAGTATTTT. It encodes CASSHRDIEAQYF.

V and J are TRBV4-1 and TRBJ2-7; tentatively, D is TRBD1 (6 bases). V was pared by 0 bases and J by 2 bases, with 11 bases between. The CDR3 sequence is 15 residues long. CDR1 MGHRA and CDR2 YSYEKL come from the germline V gene. The CDR3 loop is CASSQDYRVTYEQYF. As DNA, the CDR3 is TGCGCCAGCAGCCAAGACTACAGGGTGACCTACGAGCAGTACTTC.

The V call is TRBV10-3, the J call TRBJ2-1; 11 bases are shared with TRBD2. The CDR3 is made up of 18 amino acids. With 6 bases clipped from V and 2 bases from J, the junction kept 12 bases outside the gene matches. Germline lookup yields CDR1 ENHRY and CDR2 SYGVKD. CDR3 in DNA: TGTGCCATCAGCCAGGCCGTGGCTAGCGGGGGGCCCTACAATGAGCAGTTCTTC. This translates into CAISQAVASGGPYNEQFF.

The chain carries TRBV7-9 and TRBJ2-5; 10 bases line up with TRBD1. V shed 4 bases, J shed 5 bases, and the junction held 4 bases outside the gene matches. The CDR3 consists of 14 residues. Germline CDR1 reads SEHNR; CDR2 reads FQNEAQ (reference sequence). In DNA, the CDR3 is TGTGCCAGCAGCTCGGGACAGGGGTTGGAGACCCAGTACTTC. It encodes CASSSGQGLETQYF.

The rearrangement joins TRBV10-3 to TRBJ2-5; 10 bases align to TRBD1. The ends lost 10 bases at V and 5 bases at J; junction bases unmatched: 10. Looked up from germline, CDR1 is ENHRY and CDR2 is SYGVKD. The CDR3 sequence is 14 residues long. DNA for the CDR3: TGTGCCACGAGTTCGGGACAGGGGACCGAGACCCAGTACTTC. Its translation: CATSSGQGTETQYF.

The rearrangement joins TRBV30 to TRBJ2-1; D perhaps matches TRBD1 (6 bases). Germline CDR1 GTSNPN, CDR2 SVGIG (reference sequence). Trimming removed 3 bases from V and 9 bases from J, with 15 bases in between. The CDR3 sequence is 13 residues long. The CDR3 sequence: CAWSQSGDPEQFF. As DNA, the CDR3 is TGTGCCTGGAGCCAATCAGGGGATCCTGAGCAGTTCTTC.

V gene TRBV10-3 combines with J gene TRBJ2-1; a possible D gene is TRBD1 (6 bases). V lost 2 bases and J lost 4, with 9 bases in between. The germline CDR1 and CDR2 sequences are ENHRY and SYGVKD. The CDR3 contains 14 residues. CDR3 sequence: CAISEGDKYNEQFF. The CDR3 nucleotides are TGTGCCATCAGTGAGGGGGACAAGTACAATGAGCAGTTCTTC.

This rearrangement joins TRBV19 to TRBJ1-5; no definite D call. The CDR3 spans 13 residues. V shed 5 bases and J shed 9 bases, with 14 bases lying between them. Per germline, CDR1 LNHDA and CDR2 SQIVND (reference sequence). CDR3 residues: CASSPEPGLPQHF. In DNA form, the CDR3 reads TGTGCCAGTAGTCCAGAACCTGGGCTGCCCCAGCATTTT.

The rearrangement uses TRBV7-9 and TRBJ2-3, with TRBD2 matching 7 bases. This CDR3 has 15 residues. The V segment lost 1 base and the J segment 4 bases; nucleotides outside the gene matches: 5. The germline V gene has CDR1 SEHNR and CDR2 FQNEAQ (reference sequence). CDR3 DNA: TGTGCCAGCAGCTTAGTGACTAGCTCTGCAGATACGCAGTATTTT. Its translation: CASSLVTSSADTQYF.

This sequence joins TRBV18 and TRBJ2-3; D may correspond to TRBD1 or TRBD2 (7 bases each). Per germline, CDR1 KGHSH and CDR2 LQKENI. Deletions cut 2 bases from V and 4 bases from J, with 16 bases between. The CDR3 loop spans 16 amino acids. The CDR3, as DNA: TGTGCCAGCTCACCAGGGGCTCCAGGGGGGGCAGATACGCAGTATTTT. Its protein is CASSPGAPGGADTQYF.

The CDR3 DNA reads as TGTGCCAGCAGCGCCGCGATGACAGGGGCCTGGGCTGAAGCTTTCTTT. Its protein product is CASSAAMTGAWAEAFF. The chain recombines TRBV5-6 with TRBJ1-1; 8 positions match TRBD1. The V segment lost 4 bases and the J segment 6 bases; nucleotides outside the gene matches: 14. Germline CDR1 and CDR2: SGHDT and YYEEEE. This CDR3 region has 16 residues.

V is TRBV5-4 and J is TRBJ2-2, with 8 bases lining up with TRBD2. The CDR3 length is 17 residues. The germline V gene has CDR1 SGHNT and CDR2 YYREEE (reference sequence). V dropped 4 bases and J dropped 3; count of bases not matched to a gene: 11. The CDR3 region has the DNA TGTGCCAGCAGCCGACCCTCTGGCGGGGGGTACACCGGGGAGCTGTTTTTT. This codes for CASSRPSGGGYTGELFF.

This chain uses TRBV19 with TRBJ1-3; unclear D gene. Germline V gene data show CDR1 as LNHDA and CDR2 as SQIVND (reference sequence). The CDR3 has 13 amino acids. Trimming shortened V by 8 bases and J by 0 bases, and 8 bases separated the two germline ends. Written as DNA, the CDR3 is TGTGCCAGTGGTACGACCTCTGGAAACACCATATATTTT. This gives the protein CASGTTSGNTIYF.

This sequence joins TRBV6-5 and TRBJ1-3; possible D gene TRBD1, 6 bases. The CDR3 loop spans 16 amino acids. V was cut by 0 bases and J by 4 bases, with 13 bases left in between. Germline-derived CDR1 and CDR2 are MNHEY and SVGAGI. The CDR3 sequence: CASSYSAGTTGNTIYF. Written as DNA, the CDR3 is TGTGCCAGCAGTTACTCCGCCGGGACAACCGGAAACACCATATATTTT.

This chain uses TRBV5-4 with TRBJ1-1; 7 bases agree with TRBD1. CDR1 is SGHNT, CDR2 YYREEE, per germline (reference sequence). V trimming: 4 bases; J trimming: 1 base; junction bases outside the gene matches: 10. This CDR3 has 16 amino acids. The CDR3 region is CASSQDREIWNTEAFF. The CDR3 nucleotides are TGTGCCAGCAGCCAAGACAGGGAAATTTGGAACACTGAAGCTTTCTTT. The entire variable domain, with the rest obtained from reference TRBV5-4 and TRBJ1-1, is as follows: ETGVTQSPTHLIKTRGQQVTLRCSSQSGHNTVSWYQQALGQGPQFIFQYYREEENGRGNFPPRFSGLQFPNYSSELNVNALELDDSALYLCASSQDREIWNTEAFFGQGTRLTVV.

V usage is TRBV6-5 and J usage is TRBJ1-4, with 7 bases matching TRBD1. Trimming at V came to 1 base and at J to 5 bases, leaving 4 bases not matched to a gene. The CDR3 runs to 15 residues. Germline V lookup: CDR1 MNHEY, CDR2 SVGAGI. CDR3 protein: CASSYLDRANEKLFF. The CDR3 coding sequence is TGTGCCAGCAGTTACTTAGACAGGGCAAATGAAAAACTGTTTTTT.